The entry below gives a single TCR beta chain sequence along with its context. The antigen remains unidentified. The data originate from a study of T-cell reconstitution after alpha-beta-depleted transplantation in children. The study, taken as a whole, reports: About two months after transplant, alpha-beta T cells reportedly came from several hundred expanded graft clones. Newly generated T cells supplied most T-cell counts and diversity one year post-transplant. At day 60, the high TCRbeta diversity found in some patients originated from recipient T cells and thymic progenitors that had survived.

V lost 7 bases and J 2 bases, leaving 12 bases between the germline ends. The CDR3 sequence is 13 residues long. Germline CDR1 SGHRS, CDR2 YFSETQ. A library of TCRbeta sequences, prepared with unique molecular identifiers, was generated. TCRdb re-derived calls from the PCR reads in MiXCR, one entry per CDR3 protein. The repertoire holds 780,000 or so distinct CDR3 sequences, with approximately 15% as singletons. This sequence joins TRBV5-1 and TRBJ1-1, with a possible D match to TRBD1 (5 bases). The sequence came from a male patient younger than 18 who had a stem cell transplant for acute lymphoblastic leukemia, so the T cells may come from the graft donor. This sample comprised PBMCs, mostly from graft donor cells, obtained 360 days after TCRalphabeta/CD19-depleted stem cell transplant. Here the CDR3 DNA reads TGCGCCAGCGGGCAGGGCTTTAACACTGAAGCTTTCTTT. Translated: CASGQGFNTEAFF.